The sequence of this T cell receptor (beta chain) was determined in a study of blood T cell repertoires in COVID-19. This study enrolled people aged about 18 to 100 from around 26 US geographic areas. Participants had their cohort set by participant-reported clinical history. CDR3 length equals 15 residues. In the study's own analysis: Amplified reference gene primers provided the basis for estimating nucleated cell counts. Assay used: immunoSEQ multiplex PCR; TCRdb lists only in-frame clones, some missing. Clone size and the V and J calls come from that table; the DNA yielded D and trimming. Among 300,000 to 350,000 clones listed, 88% were seen once.

V is TRBV21-1 and J is TRBJ2-3; the listed D gene, TRBD1, was not tested against the DNA. TRBV21-1 counts as a pseudogene. This receptor was identified in a man aged 25-45 years who had recovered from COVID-19. The sequenced sample consisted of PBMCs or T cells enriched from blood (not recorded which). The CDR3 nucleotides are TGTGCCAGCAGCAATGGGGCAGTCTGCACAGATACGCAGTATTTT. Its protein product is CASSNGAVCTDTQYF.